The 13 T cell receptor beta chains below all came from one sample that was sequenced in a study of blood T cells in healthy people across ages. Combining a sample-barcoded 5' primer with a J-beta primer mix, a second PCR ran for 7 to 11 cycles. MiXCR was run by TCRdb on the 5' RACE reads, yielding one entry per CDR3 protein. The sample contains around 2 million distinct CDR3 sequences, 35% to 50% of which appear only once. Sequencing was carried out using blood. The receptors were gathered from a human donor in good health.

This clonotype was seen a few times. The rearrangement joins TRBV20-1 to TRBJ1-6; D call uncertain. CDR1 is DFQATT, CDR2 SNEGSKA, per germline (reference sequence). This CDR3 is 17 amino acids long. V shed 0 bases and J shed 7 bases, with 19 bases lying between them. The CDR3: CSARDSHRDTSNSPLHF. CDR3 nucleotide sequence: TGCAGTGCTAGAGATTCCCATCGAGACACGTCAAATTCACCCCTCCACTTT.

The chain employs TRBV12-3 or TRBV12-4 and TRBJ2-5; D perhaps matches TRBD2 (5 bases). There are 12 residues in the CDR3. V lost 6 bases, J lost 5 bases, and 10 bases lay in between. The CDR3 spells CASREEKETQYF. CDR3 sequence (DNA): TGTGCCAGCAGGGAGGAGAAGGAGACCCAGTACTTC.

The chain links TRBV7-8 to TRBJ2-5; D may correspond to TRBD1 or TRBD2 (5 bases each). Between the trimmed V and J ends, which lost 5 bases and 4 bases, there was a span of 14 bases. Germline V lookup: CDR1 SGHVS, CDR2 FQNEAQ. The CDR3 loop spans 14 amino acids. CDR3 residues: CASSARDPGETQYF. The CDR3 nucleotides read TGTGCCAGCAGCGCCCGGGACCCCGGAGAGACCCAGTACTTC.

This clonotype appeared a few times. The genes are TRBV29-1 and TRBJ2-2; 7 bases line up with TRBD1. CDR3 length equals 15 residues. Germline CDR1 reads SQVTM; CDR2 reads ANQGSEA. Unmatched junction bases numbered 9, after V lost 5 bases and J lost 3 bases. The CDR3 here is CSVLKGARDTGELFF. As DNA, the CDR3 is TGCAGCGTTTTGAAGGGGGCGCGGGACACCGGGGAGCTGTTTTTT.

This clonotype was counted between two and nine times. The CDR3 nucleotides are TGTGCCAGCAGCACCCATGGGGGGAGCAATCAGCCCCAGCATTTT. Translated: CASSTHGGSNQPQHF. The chain recombines TRBV7-3 with TRBJ1-5; D is perhaps TRBD1 (5 bases). In germline, CDR1 is SGHTA, CDR2 FQGTGA. CDR3 length equals 15 residues. Trimming took 5 bases from V and 1 from J, leaving 12 bases between them.

Concerning this clonotype itself: A much larger clonotype is one base distant, so this may be a read error. The chain uses TRBV5-5 and TRBJ1-2; possibly TRBD1 for D (6 bases). This CDR3 is built from 19 residues. The germline V and J ends were trimmed by 0 bases and 3 bases, with 24 bases remaining between them. Germline values: CDR1 SGHKS, CDR2 YYEKEE (reference sequence). CDR3 protein: CASSLGLGGGGSRYYGYTF. In DNA form, the CDR3 reads TGTGCCAGCAGCTTGGGACTGGGGGGCGGTGGGTCAAGATACTATGGCTACACCTTC.

The V and J genes are TRBV11-3 and TRBJ1-3; D not resolved. The germline V gene has CDR1 SGHNT and CDR2 YENEEA. The CDR3 has 14 amino acids. V shed 4 bases and J shed 0 bases, with 7 bases lying between them. CDR3 in DNA: TGTGCCAGCAGCTCCCTTCTCTCTGGAAACACCATATATTTT. Amino acids: CASSSLLSGNTIYF.

This clonotype was seen only a few times. CDR3 nucleotides: TGTGCCATCAAGGGATCAGGGGCGGACTATGGCTACACCTTC. This gives the protein CAIKGSGADYGYTF. The V call is TRBV10-3, the J call TRBJ1-2, with D possibly being TRBD1 (6 bases). This CDR3 is 14 amino acids long. V lost 7 bases and J lost 3, with 15 bases in between. Looked up from germline, CDR1 is ENHRY and CDR2 is SYGVKD.

V and J are TRBV7-9 and TRBJ1-5; 10 bases are shared with TRBD1. This CDR3 has 17 amino acids. Germline V lookup: CDR1 SEHNR, CDR2 FQNEAQ (reference sequence). The V and J ends lost 5 bases and 6 bases, in that order; junction bases with no gene match: 13. CDR3 in DNA: TGTGCCAGCAGCCCCCGGGACAGGGGATTTTTCGGTCAGCCCCAGCATTTT. Its protein product is CASSPRDRGFFGQPQHF.

The V call is TRBV6-6, the J call TRBJ1-5; tentatively, D is TRBD1 (5 bases). V gave up 2 bases and J gave up 7 bases, with 15 bases separating them. The CDR3 runs to 15 residues. Germline values: CDR1 MNHNY, CDR2 SVGAGI (reference sequence). The CDR3: CASSYNQGSGQPQHF. The CDR3 region has the DNA TGTGCCAGCAGTTACAATCAGGGTTCAGGGCAGCCCCAGCATTTT.

This clonotype showed up just a few times. V is TRBV11-2 and J is TRBJ1-5, with D uncertain. The CDR3 sequence is 16 residues long. Germline-derived CDR1 and CDR2 are SGHAT and FQNNGV. V lost 1 base to trimming and J lost 4 bases, with 14 bases between them. The CDR3 protein is CASSLVVRHLNQPQHF. The CDR3 DNA reads TGTGCCAGCAGCTTAGTTGTAAGGCATCTGAATCAGCCCCAGCATTTT.

This clonotype appeared many times. V gene TRBV7-2 combines with J gene TRBJ2-6; the D gene is possibly TRBD1 (5 bases). This CDR3 spans 17 amino acids. V was cut by 1 base and J by 2 bases, with 12 bases left in between. Germline CDR1 and CDR2: SGHTA and FQGNSA. The CDR3 DNA reads as TGTGCCAGCAGCTTAGGGGGCGCTAGGACTGGGGCCAACGTCCTGACTTTC. Amino acids: CASSLGGARTGANVLTF.

The sample holds a few counts of this clonotype. The gene calls are TRBV7-2 and TRBJ2-5; weak D call: TRBD1 (5 bases). This CDR3 is 14 amino acids long. Germline V lookup: CDR1 SGHTA, CDR2 FQGNSA. Between the trimmed V and J ends, which lost 3 bases and 4 bases, there was a span of 12 bases. The CDR3 DNA reads TGTGCCAGCAGCTTCTCGGCAGGGCGAGAGACCCAGTACTTC. The encoded protein is CASSFSAGRETQYF. The entire variable domain, with the rest obtained from reference TRBV7-2 and TRBJ2-5, is as follows: GAGVSQSPSNKVTEKGKDVELRCDPISGHTALYWYRQSLGQGLEFLIYFQGNSAPDKSGLPSDRFSAERTGGSVSTLTIQRTQQEDSAVYLCASSFSAGRETQYFGPGTRLLVL.